This TCR beta chain was obtained from a study of T cell responses to AZD1222 COVID-19 vaccine. The CDR3 loop spans 13 amino acids. The V and J ends lost 7 bases and 0 bases, in that order; junction bases with no gene match: 2. Turning to this clone: Its specificity is not known.

The protocol was immunoSEQ multiplex PCR, while the TCRdb copy is restricted to in-frame clones and leaves out a portion. The profile shows 45,000 to 55,000 clones, about 81% of them singletons. Notes on the study in general: It was only a handful of AZD1222 recipients who were seropositive at baseline. Without day 14 samples, only post-peak T cell repertoires were studied. Two AZD1222 administrations were followed by greater Spike-specific TCR breadth and depth.

The starting material was peripheral blood, obtained on day 0 of AZD1222 vaccination. This TCR derives from an adult in good health. This chain connects TRBV12-3 or TRBV12-4 to TRBJ2-7; 8 positions agree with TRBD1. The CDR3 reads CASTGTGSYEQYF. The CDR3 region has the DNA TGTGCCAGCACCGGGACAGGCTCCTACGAGCAGTACTTC.